These 13 T cell receptor beta chains came from one sample sequenced in a study of blood T cell repertoires in COVID-19. The data were produced by immunoSEQ multiplex PCR, yet TCRdb's version contains in-frame clones alone and is incomplete. The sample consists of approximately 260,000 clones, roughly 80% of them appearing once. Sequencing was done on a sample of peripheral blood. All receptors derive from a woman aged 55 to 70 with active or convalescent COVID-19.

V and J are TRBV2 and TRBJ1-2; TRBD1 agrees at 8 bases. CDR3 length: 14 residues. After removal of 6 bases from V and 2 bases from J, the junction contained 5 bases not matched to a gene. The germline CDR1 and CDR2 sequences are SNHLY and FYNNEI. The CDR3 nucleotides read TGTGCCAGCAGCCCCAGGACAGGGAACTATGGCTACACCTTC. It encodes CASSPRTGNYGYTF. Complete variable domain (other parts from reference TRBV2 and TRBJ1-2): EPEVTQTPSHQVTQMGQEVILRCVPISNHLYFYWYRQILGQKVEFLVSFYNNEISEKSEIFDDQFSVERPDGSNFTLKIRSTKLEDSAMYFCASSPRTGNYGYTFGSGTRLTVV.

Of note for this clone: A read error may account for a junction end that differs from germline. This chain uses TRBV3-1 (or the pseudogene TRBV3-2) with TRBJ1-1, with 9 positions matching TRBD1. Germline CDR1 is LGHDT and CDR2 is YNNKEL (reference sequence). The CDR3 runs 15 residues. The CDR3 region is CASSQDRRSQGAFVF. CDR3 nucleotides: TGTGCCAGCAGCCAAGATCGAAGGTCACAGGGGGCTTTCGTCTTT.

This clone was counted between two and nine times. V gene TRBV6-2 or TRBV6-3 combines with J gene TRBJ2-3; TRBD2 agrees at 9 bases. The trim removed 5 bases at V and 1 base at J, leaving 10 bases unmatched. Germline CDR1 and CDR2: MNHEY and SVGEGT. The CDR3 has 17 residues. The CDR3 spells CASSASGARRGTDTQYF. The CDR3 bases are TGTGCCAGCAGTGCTAGCGGGGCCCGTCGGGGCACAGATACGCAGTATTTT.

In its sample, this clone was seen a few times. The genes are TRBV30 and TRBJ1-5; TRBD1 agrees at 7 bases. Trimming at V came to 3 bases and at J to 7 bases, leaving 6 bases not matched to a gene. The CDR3 extends over 13 amino acids. The germline CDR1 and CDR2 sequences are GTSNPN and SVGIG (reference sequence). This CDR3 is CAWSVGQSQPQHF. The CDR3 DNA reads TGTGCCTGGAGCGTGGGACAGTCCCAGCCCCAGCATTTT.

The rearrangement joins TRBV27 to TRBJ2-5, with D possibly being TRBD1 (6 bases). The CDR3 is 15 residues long. Trimming removed 6 bases at V and 7 bases at J, with 21 bases between. The germline gives CDR1 MNHEY, CDR2 SMNVEV (reference sequence). In DNA, the CDR3 is TGTGCCAGCAGGGATACAGGGAGCATCATAGGGACCCAGTACTTC. Protein sequence: CASRDTGSIIGTQYF.

The chain carries TRBV10-3 and TRBJ2-7; TRBD2 might be the D (6 bases). Per germline, CDR1 ENHRY and CDR2 SYGVKD. This CDR3 is built from 17 residues. V lost 0 bases, J lost 6 bases, and 21 bases lay in between. The CDR3: CAISESRGVGDSREQYF. The CDR3 region has the DNA TGTGCCATCAGTGAGTCGAGGGGCGTAGGGGACTCACGCGAGCAGTACTTC.

The genes are TRBV13 and TRBJ2-1, with a tentative D call TRBD1 (5 bases). Trimming stripped 4 bases from V and 11 bases from J, with 9 bases between. The CDR3 loop spans 11 amino acids. Germline CDR1 and CDR2: PRHDT and FYEKMQ (reference sequence). In nucleotides, the CDR3 is TGTGCCAGCAGCTCGCGACAGAAGCAGTTCTTC. Encoded protein: CASSSRQKQFF.

The rearrangement joins TRBV19 to TRBJ1-1; possibly TRBD1 for D (5 bases). The CDR3 loop spans 14 amino acids. Germline CDR1 is LNHDA and CDR2 is SQIVND (reference sequence). Trimming left V 6 bases short and J 2 bases short, with 13 bases between. This CDR3 reads CASSLGQGNTEAFF. The CDR3 region has the DNA TGTGCCAGTAGCCTCGGGCAGGGCAACACTGAAGCTTTCTTT. Drawing the rest from reference TRBV19 and TRBJ1-1, the complete variable domain is DGGITQSPKYLFRKEGQNVTLSCEQNLNHDAMYWYRQDPGQGLRLIYYSQIVNDFQKGDIAEGYSVSREKKESFPLTVTSAQKNPTAFYLCASSLGQGNTEAFFGQGTRLTVV.

This clone showed up just a few times. V is TRBV19 and J is TRBJ1-6, with 8 nucleotides matching TRBD1. V lost 4 bases, J lost 9 bases, and 5 bases stayed unmatched. The germline V gene encodes CDR1 LNHDA and CDR2 SQIVND (reference sequence). The CDR3 is made up of 14 amino acids. The CDR3 nucleotides are TGTGCCAGTAGTACCGACAGGGGAATTTCACCCCTCCACTTT. This sequence encodes CASSTDRGISPLHF. Drawing the rest from reference TRBV19 and TRBJ1-6, the complete variable domain is DGGITQSPKYLFRKEGQNVTLSCEQNLNHDAMYWYRQDPGQGLRLIYYSQIVNDFQKGDIAEGYSVSREKKESFPLTVTSAQKNPTAFYLCASSTDRGISPLHFGNGTRLTVT.

This chain links TRBV7-9 with TRBJ2-7; TRBD1 is a possible D gene (5 bases). The germline gives CDR1 SEHNR, CDR2 FQNEAQ (reference sequence). CDR3 size: 16 residues. The germline V and J ends were trimmed by 3 bases and 3 bases, with 18 bases remaining between them. CDR3 bases: TGTGCCAGCAGCTTTTTCGGTGGGGCCAGGGACTACGAGCAGTACTTC. This gives the protein CASSFFGGARDYEQYF. Complete variable domain (other parts from reference TRBV7-9 and TRBJ2-7): DTGVSQNPRHKITKRGQNVTFRCDPISEHNRLYWYRQTLGQGPEFLTYFQNEAQLEKSRLLSDRFSAERPKGSFSTLEIQRTEQGDSAMYLCASSFFGGARDYEQYFGPGTRLTVT.

This clone was found once. The V and J genes are TRBV7-2 and TRBJ2-5, with 14 bases matching TRBD2. J lost 1 base, V lost 3 bases, and 7 bases had no gene match. In germline, CDR1 is SGHTA, CDR2 FQGNSA. The CDR3 covers 18 residues. CDR3 coding DNA: TGTGCCAGCAGCTTTCGACTAGCGGGGGGGCCCGCCCAAGAGACCCAGTACTTC. Protein: CASSFRLAGGPAQETQYF.

In its sample, this clone was seen once. This chain joins TRBV29-1 and TRBJ1-1; a weak D match, TRBD1 (6 bases). V shed 3 bases and J shed 4 bases, with 12 bases lying between them. Germline CDR1 SQVTM, CDR2 ANQGSEA. The CDR3 is 13 amino acids. This chain's CDR3 is CSVDRGFSTEAFF. Here the CDR3 DNA reads TGCAGCGTTGATAGGGGGTTTAGCACTGAAGCTTTCTTT.

The CDR3 sequence: CASSTYYEQYF. The CDR3 DNA reads as TGTGCCAGCAGTACCTACTACGAGCAGTACTTC. The chain couples TRBV6-5 to TRBJ2-7; D gene uncertain. The CDR3 is 11 amino acids. The germline CDR1 and CDR2 sequences are MNHEY and SVGAGI. Trimming stripped 5 bases from V and 3 bases from J, with 5 bases between.